This T cell receptor (beta chain) is drawn from a study of technical replicates of blood from a few donors. Assay used: immunoSEQ multiplex PCR; TCRdb lists only in-frame clones, some missing. The sample shows 9,000 to 15,000 clones, 90% to 95% of them seen only once. V gave up 2 bases and J gave up 5 bases, with 21 bases separating them. Per germline, CDR1 KGHSH and CDR2 LQKENI. The CDR3 extends over 17 amino acids. Input material: PBMCs. This clonotype originated in a human donor in good health. V is TRBV18 and J is TRBJ1-1; the D gene is possibly TRBD1 (6 bases). CDR3 sequence: CASSPGKGVRGWTEAFF. CDR3 sequence (DNA): TGTGCCAGCTCACCAGGGAAGGGGGTCCGTGGGTGGACTGAAGCTTTCTTT.